Shown below are 18 T cell receptor beta chains from a single sample sequenced in a study of CD8+ T cells in alopecia areata. Noted treatment: oral pan-JAK inhibitor, 5-10 mg twice daily. RNA extraction and reverse transcription yielded cDNA as sequencing template. The table came from immunoSEQ multiplex PCR; TCRdb's copy has only in-frame clones and leaves some out. The table includes over 100,000 clones, about 50% detected once. The sequencing here drew on CD4+ T cells sorted from blood, taken at week 4, from a patient treated with tofacitinib. The receptor source for this set is a human donor with alopecia areata.

The chain employs TRBV5-4 and TRBJ2-5; a possible D gene is TRBD2 (5 bases). Per the germline V gene, CDR1 is SGHNT and CDR2 is YYREEE (reference sequence). The CDR3 consists of 14 residues. The germline V and J ends were trimmed by 4 bases and 2 bases, with 12 bases remaining between them. The CDR3 region is CASSLSSGQETQYF. CDR3 nucleotide sequence: TGTGCCAGCAGCCTCTCTTCGGGGCAAGAGACCCAGTACTTC. Based on the CDR3 plus reference TRBV5-4 and TRBJ2-5, the full variable domain is ETGVTQSPTHLIKTRGQQVTLRCSSQSGHNTVSWYQQALGQGPQFIFQYYREEENGRGNFPPRFSGLQFPNYSSELNVNALELDDSALYLCASSLSSGQETQYFGPGTRLLVL.

V is TRBV5-1 and J is TRBJ2-4, with D possibly matching TRBD2 (7 bases). Germline-derived CDR1 and CDR2 are SGHRS and YFSETQ. CDR3 length equals 16 residues. Trimming took off 4 bases at V and 2 bases at J, with 16 bases between the two ends. CDR3 sequence reads: CASSPQGGGSKNIQYF. The DNA of the CDR3 is TGCGCCAGCAGCCCACAGGGAGGGGGATCCAAAAACATTCAGTACTTC.

The CDR3 reads CASSPSGAGSYNEQFF. CDR3 nucleotide sequence: TGCGCCAGCAGCCCTAGCGGGGCGGGCTCCTACAATGAGCAGTTCTTC. This chain joins TRBV4-1 and TRBJ2-1; 9 bases map to TRBD2. The CDR3 consists of 16 residues. The ends lost 4 bases at V and 0 bases at J; junction bases unmatched: 4. Germline assignment: CDR1 MGHRA and CDR2 YSYEKL.

V gene TRBV30 combines with J gene TRBJ1-1; no definite D call. The CDR3 totals 13 residues. The ends were cut back, 0 bases at V and 6 bases at J, with 11 bases in the middle. The germline gives CDR1 GTSNPN, CDR2 SVGIG (reference sequence). In DNA, the CDR3 is TGTGCCTGGAGTGTACCCCTGGTCTCTGAAGCTTTCTTT. It yields the protein CAWSVPLVSEAFF.

The genes are TRBV7-9 and TRBJ2-1; possibly TRBD1 for D (6 bases). Trimming cost V 1 base and J 6 bases, with 7 bases left between them. Germline CDR1 and CDR2: SEHNR and FQNEAQ (reference sequence). The CDR3 is 13 amino acids. The CDR3 here is CASSLGGLNEQFF. CDR3 coding DNA: TGTGCCAGCAGCTTAGGGGGGCTCAATGAGCAGTTCTTC.

The chain recombines TRBV11-2 with TRBJ2-5; D gene uncertain. Trimming removed 6 bases from V and 1 base from J, with 12 bases in between. Germline V gene lookup returns CDR1 SGHAT and CDR2 FQNNGV. There are 14 residues in the CDR3. The CDR3 reads CASSSQLSQETQYF. The CDR3 nucleotides are TGTGCCAGCAGTTCACAATTGAGCCAAGAGACCCAGTACTTC.

This clone has a handful of counts. The chain employs TRBV9 and TRBJ2-1; D uncertain. The germline CDR1 and CDR2 sequences are SGDLS and YYNGEE. The CDR3 is 15 amino acids. The V gene lost 2 bases and the J gene lost 6 bases, with 15 bases spanning the gap. The CDR3 nucleotides read TGTGCCAGCAGCGTCACTCTTACTATCTCCAATGAGCAGTTCTTC. The encoded protein is CASSVTLTISNEQFF.

This clone was observed at least ten times. The V and J genes are TRBV29-1 and TRBJ1-2; 7 positions match TRBD1. Germline V lookup: CDR1 SQVTM, CDR2 ANQGSEA. V shed 4 bases, J shed 6 bases, and the junction held 17 bases outside the gene matches. The CDR3 contains 16 residues. CDR3 sequence reads: CSVVGGAGTAGNGYTF. CDR3 nucleotide sequence: TGCAGCGTTGTGGGGGGAGCCGGGACAGCAGGGAATGGCTACACCTTC. The full variable domain, rest sourced from reference TRBV29-1 and TRBJ1-2, is SAVISQKPSRDICQRGTSLTIQCQVDSQVTMMFWYRQQPGQSLTLIATANQGSEATYESGFVIDKFPISRPNLTFSTLTVSNMSPEDSSIYLCSVVGGAGTAGNGYTFGSGTRLTVV.

V gene TRBV7-2 combines with J gene TRBJ1-2; 8 nucleotides match TRBD1. CDR1 and CDR2 from the germline V gene are SGHTA and FQGNSA. The J segment lost 4 bases and the V segment lost 5 bases, leaving 9 bases of the junction unmatched. The CDR3 runs 15 residues. The CDR3 sequence is CASSLNQGAAYGYTF. CDR3 bases: TGTGCCAGCAGCCTAAATCAGGGGGCAGCCTATGGCTACACCTTC. The whole variable domain, remainder taken from reference TRBV7-2 and TRBJ1-2, is GAGVSQSPSNKVTEKGKDVELRCDPISGHTALYWYRQSLGQGLEFLIYFQGNSAPDKSGLPSDRFSAERTGGSVSTLTIQRTQQEDSAVYLCASSLNQGAAYGYTFGSGTRLTVV.

V gene TRBV29-1 combines with J gene TRBJ1-1; D is possibly TRBD1 (5 bases). This CDR3 contains 12 residues. Per germline, CDR1 SQVTM and CDR2 ANQGSEA. Trimming cost V 6 bases and J 5 bases, with 13 bases left between them. The CDR3 loop is CSVATEGTEAFF. The DNA of the CDR3 is TGCAGCGTGGCTACTGAGGGGACTGAAGCTTTCTTT.

This clone was counted a few times. J is TRBJ1-2 and V is TRBV15; 7 nucleotides match TRBD1. Losses at the gene ends were 1 base for V and 1 base for J; bases not matched to a gene: 12. Germline CDR1 LNHNV, CDR2 YYDKDF (reference sequence). The CDR3 spans 18 residues. The DNA for the CDR3 is TGTGCCACCAGCAGAGGAAGGACAGGAAACCTTGATAACTATGGCTACACCTTC. It translates to CATSRGRTGNLDNYGYTF.

This clone was observed a single time. The rearrangement links TRBV30 to TRBJ2-6; D is unclear. Trimming took 4 bases from V and 2 from J, leaving 9 bases between them. CDR1 and CDR2 from the germline V gene are GTSNPN and SVGIG (reference sequence). The CDR3 is made up of 14 amino acids. CDR3 loop: CAWMRTAGANVLTF. The DNA for the CDR3 is TGTGCCTGGATGCGAACAGCTGGGGCCAACGTCCTGACTTTC. The whole variable domain, filled in from reference TRBV30 and TRBJ2-6, reads SQTIHQWPATLVQPVGSPLSLECTVEGTSNPNLYWYRQAAGRGLQLLFYSVGIGQISSEVPQNLSASRPQDRQFILSSKKLLLSDSGFYLCAWMRTAGANVLTFGAGSRLTVL.

The rearrangement links TRBV29-1 to TRBJ2-1, with 8 bases lining up with TRBD2. Per germline, CDR1 SQVTM and CDR2 ANQGSEA. CDR3 length: 16 residues. J was trimmed by 7 bases and V by 4 bases; bases with no gene match: 15. The CDR3 sequence: CSVVWVAGRHKNEQFF. Here the CDR3 DNA reads TGCAGCGTTGTTTGGGTAGCGGGAAGGCATAAGAATGAGCAGTTCTTC.

The chain joins TRBV7-9 to TRBJ1-2; D call uncertain. The ends were cut back, 5 bases at V and 7 bases at J, with 11 bases in the middle. CDR3 size: 12 residues. The V gene's germline CDR1 is SEHNR and CDR2 FQNEAQ (reference sequence). CDR3 residues: CASSPRDSGYTF. The CDR3 DNA follows: TGTGCCAGCAGCCCGAGAGATAGTGGCTACACCTTC.

This chain connects TRBV6-5 to TRBJ2-1, with TRBD2 identical over 11 bases. Germline V gene sequence: CDR1 MNHEY, CDR2 SVGAGI. This CDR3 has 16 residues. V lost 1 base to trimming and J lost 6 bases; unmatched junction nucleotides: 5. The CDR3 loop is CASSYFGTSGRNEQFF. Here the CDR3 DNA reads TGTGCCAGCAGTTACTTCGGGACTAGCGGTCGCAATGAGCAGTTCTTC.

V and J are TRBV30 and TRBJ2-7; TRBD2 aligns across 10 bases. The CDR3 runs to 13 residues. Germline-derived CDR1 and CDR2 are GTSNPN and SVGIG (reference sequence). Trimming took 7 bases from V and 0 from J; bases not matched to a gene: 3. The DNA for the CDR3 is TGTGCCTTACTAGCGGGACCCTCCTACGAGCAGTACTTC. Its protein is CALLAGPSYEQYF.

This clone rates as medium-sized. CDR3 DNA sequence: TGCGCCAGCAGCCGAGGCGGGATCTACGAGCAGTACTTC. Translating it yields CASSRGGIYEQYF. The chain uses TRBV4-1 and TRBJ2-7; possibly TRBD2 for D (6 bases). This CDR3 has 13 amino acids. V gave up 4 bases and J gave up 3 bases, with 10 bases separating them. The germline V gene has CDR1 MGHRA and CDR2 YSYEKL.

This clone was detected a few times. The rearrangement links TRBV6-5 to TRBJ1-1; 7 bases match TRBD1. This CDR3 region has 14 residues. Per germline, CDR1 MNHEY and CDR2 SVGAGI. The J segment lost 1 base and the V segment lost 6 bases, leaving 5 bases of the junction unmatched. The CDR3 region has the DNA TGTGCCAGCAGGAGGGGACAGCAGAACACTGAAGCTTTCTTT. It translates to CASRRGQQNTEAFF.